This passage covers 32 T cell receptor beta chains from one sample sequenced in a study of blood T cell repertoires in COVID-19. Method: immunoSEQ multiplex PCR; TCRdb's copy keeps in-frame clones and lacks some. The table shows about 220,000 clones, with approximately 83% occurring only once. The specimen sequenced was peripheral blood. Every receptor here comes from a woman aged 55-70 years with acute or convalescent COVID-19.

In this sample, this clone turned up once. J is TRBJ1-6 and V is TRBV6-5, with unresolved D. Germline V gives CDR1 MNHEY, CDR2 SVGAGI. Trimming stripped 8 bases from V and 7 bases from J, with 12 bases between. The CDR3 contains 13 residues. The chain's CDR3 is CASVREANSPLHF. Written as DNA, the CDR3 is TGTGCCAGCGTGAGGGAGGCGAATTCACCCCTCCACTTT.

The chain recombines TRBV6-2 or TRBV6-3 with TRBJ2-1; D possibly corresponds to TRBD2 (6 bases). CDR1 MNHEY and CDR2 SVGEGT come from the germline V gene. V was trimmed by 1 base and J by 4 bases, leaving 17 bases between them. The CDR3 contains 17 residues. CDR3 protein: CASSYLRGGLPYNEQFF. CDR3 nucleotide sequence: TGTGCCAGCAGTTACTTACGGGGAGGACTTCCATACAATGAGCAGTTCTTC.

CDR3 nucleotides: TGCGCCAGCAGCTTGGCGGGCGGCGGGGAGACCCAGTACTTC. It translates to CASSLAGGGETQYF. The genes are TRBV5-1 and TRBJ2-5, with a weak D call TRBD2 (5 bases). The V end was cut by 0 bases, the J end by 5 bases, with 11 bases between. Germline CDR1 reads SGHRS; CDR2 reads YFSETQ. CDR3 length: 14 residues.

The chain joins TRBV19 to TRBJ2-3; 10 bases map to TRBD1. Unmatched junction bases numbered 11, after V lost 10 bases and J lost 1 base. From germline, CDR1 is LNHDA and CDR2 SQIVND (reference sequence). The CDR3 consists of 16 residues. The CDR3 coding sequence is TGTGCCACCCAGGGACAGGGGATGAGGGGCACAGATACGCAGTATTTT. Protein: CATQGQGMRGTDTQYF.

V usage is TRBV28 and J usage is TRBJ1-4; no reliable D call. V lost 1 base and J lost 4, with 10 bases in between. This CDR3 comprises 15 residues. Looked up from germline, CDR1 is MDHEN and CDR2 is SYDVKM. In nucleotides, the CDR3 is TGTGCCAGCAGTTTATCACAGATACTTAATGAAAAACTGTTTTTT. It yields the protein CASSLSQILNEKLFF.

CDR3 sequence: CASVNGVTFYQPQHF. The CDR3 nucleotides are TGTGCCAGCGTCAACGGGGTTACTTTTTATCAGCCCCAGCATTTT. V is TRBV21-1 and J is TRBJ1-5. TRBV21-1 corresponds to a pseudogene. CDR3 length: 15 residues.

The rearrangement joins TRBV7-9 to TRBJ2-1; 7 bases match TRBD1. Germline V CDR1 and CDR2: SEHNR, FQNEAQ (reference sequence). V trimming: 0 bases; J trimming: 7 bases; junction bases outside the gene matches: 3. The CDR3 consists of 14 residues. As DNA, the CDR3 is TGTGCCAGCAGCTTAGCGACAGGGTATAATGAGCAGTTCTTC. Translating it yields CASSLATGYNEQFF.

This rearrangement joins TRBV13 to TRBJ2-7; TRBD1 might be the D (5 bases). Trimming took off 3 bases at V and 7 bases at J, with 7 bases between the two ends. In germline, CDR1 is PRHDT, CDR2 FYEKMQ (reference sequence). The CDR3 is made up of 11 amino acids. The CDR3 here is CASSFNREQYF. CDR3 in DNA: TGTGCCAGCAGCTTTAACAGGGAGCAGTACTTC.

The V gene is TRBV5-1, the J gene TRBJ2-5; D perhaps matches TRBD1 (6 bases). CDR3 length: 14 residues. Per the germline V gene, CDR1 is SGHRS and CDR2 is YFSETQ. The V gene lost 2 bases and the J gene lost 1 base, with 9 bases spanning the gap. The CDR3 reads CASSLQGFQETQYF. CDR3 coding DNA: TGCGCCAGCAGCTTACAGGGTTTCCAAGAGACCCAGTACTTC.

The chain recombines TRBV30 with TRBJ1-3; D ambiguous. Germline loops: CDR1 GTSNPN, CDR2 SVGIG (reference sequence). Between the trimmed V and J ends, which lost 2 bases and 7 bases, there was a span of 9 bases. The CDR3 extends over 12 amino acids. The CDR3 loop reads CAWSPSGNTIYF. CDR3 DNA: TGTGCCTGGAGTCCGTCCGGGAACACCATATATTTT.

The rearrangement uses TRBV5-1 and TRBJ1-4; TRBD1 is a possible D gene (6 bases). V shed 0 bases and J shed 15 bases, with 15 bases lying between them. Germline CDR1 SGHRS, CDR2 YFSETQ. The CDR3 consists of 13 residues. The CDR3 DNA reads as TGCGCCAGCAGCTTGGAGGGGGGGACGGTATTGTTTTTT. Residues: CASSLEGGTVLFF.

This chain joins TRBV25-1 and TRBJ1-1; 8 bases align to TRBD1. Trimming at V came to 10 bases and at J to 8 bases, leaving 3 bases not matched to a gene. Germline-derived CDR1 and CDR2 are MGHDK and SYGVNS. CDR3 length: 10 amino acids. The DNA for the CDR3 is TGTGCCATCGGACAGGGAGAAGCTTTCTTT. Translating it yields CAIGQGEAFF.

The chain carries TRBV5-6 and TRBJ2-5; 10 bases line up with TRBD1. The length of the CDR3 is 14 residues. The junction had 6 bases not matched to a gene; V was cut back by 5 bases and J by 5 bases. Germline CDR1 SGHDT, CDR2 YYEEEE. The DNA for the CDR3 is TGTGCCAGCAGGCCGGGACAGGGGTTGGAGACCCAGTACTTC. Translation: CASRPGQGLETQYF. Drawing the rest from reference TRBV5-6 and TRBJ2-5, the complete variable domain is DAGVTQSPTHLIKTRGQQVTLRCSPKSGHDTVSWYQQALGQGPQFIFQYYEEEERQRGNFPDRFSGHQFPNYSSELNVNALLLGDSALYLCASRPGQGLETQYFGPGTRLLVL.

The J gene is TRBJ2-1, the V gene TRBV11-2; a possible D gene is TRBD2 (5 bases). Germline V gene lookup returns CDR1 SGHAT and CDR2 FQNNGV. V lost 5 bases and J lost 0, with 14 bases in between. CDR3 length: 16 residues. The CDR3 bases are TGTGCCAGCAGCCGCCCCGGGATGCTCTCCTACAATGAGCAGTTCTTC. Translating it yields CASSRPGMLSYNEQFF.

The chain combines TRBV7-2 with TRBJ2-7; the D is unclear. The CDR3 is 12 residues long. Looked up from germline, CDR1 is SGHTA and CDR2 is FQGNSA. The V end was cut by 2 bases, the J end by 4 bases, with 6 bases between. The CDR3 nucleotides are TGTGCCAGCAGCTTATCCGGGTACGAGCAGTACTTC. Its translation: CASSLSGYEQYF.

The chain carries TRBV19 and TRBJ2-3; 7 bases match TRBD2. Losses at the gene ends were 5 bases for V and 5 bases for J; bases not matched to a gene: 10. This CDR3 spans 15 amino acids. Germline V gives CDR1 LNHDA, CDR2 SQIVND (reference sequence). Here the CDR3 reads CASSAGGGLGDTQYF. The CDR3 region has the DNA TGTGCCAGTAGTGCTGGCGGGGGTCTGGGAGATACGCAGTATTTT.

The CDR3 nucleotides read TGCGCCAGCAGTCAAATCCCCCTATGTCCCACTGAAGCTTTCTTT. This gives the protein CASSQIPLCPTEAFF. The rearrangement joins TRBV23-1 to TRBJ1-1; D is unclear. TRBV23-1 falls under the ORF class, with uncertain function. V was cut by 2 bases and J by 4 bases, with 14 bases left in between. The CDR3 runs to 15 residues.

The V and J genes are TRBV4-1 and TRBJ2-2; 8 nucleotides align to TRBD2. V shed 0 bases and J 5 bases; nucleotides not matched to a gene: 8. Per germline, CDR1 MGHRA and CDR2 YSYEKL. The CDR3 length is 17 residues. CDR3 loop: CASSQDNGGGRTGELFF. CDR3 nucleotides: TGCGCCAGCAGCCAAGATAACGGGGGCGGGAGGACCGGGGAGCTGTTTTTT.

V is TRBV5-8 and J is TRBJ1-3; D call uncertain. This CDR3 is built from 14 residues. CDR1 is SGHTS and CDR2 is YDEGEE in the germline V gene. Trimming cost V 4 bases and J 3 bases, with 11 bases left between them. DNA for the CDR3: TGTGCCAGCAGCCGCGGGTCTTTTGGAAACACCATATATTTT. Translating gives CASSRGSFGNTIYF.

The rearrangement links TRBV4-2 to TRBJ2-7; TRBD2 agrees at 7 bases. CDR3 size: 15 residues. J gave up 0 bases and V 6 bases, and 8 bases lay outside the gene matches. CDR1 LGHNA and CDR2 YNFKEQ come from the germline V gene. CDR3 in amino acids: CASSPAAGSSYEQYF. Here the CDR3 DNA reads TGTGCCAGCAGTCCCGCAGCGGGGAGCTCCTACGAGCAGTACTTC.

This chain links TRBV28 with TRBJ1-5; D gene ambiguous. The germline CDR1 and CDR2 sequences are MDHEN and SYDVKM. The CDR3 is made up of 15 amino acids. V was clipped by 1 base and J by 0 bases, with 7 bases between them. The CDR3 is CASSLYRHSNQPQHF. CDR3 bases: TGTGCCAGCAGTTTATACAGACATAGCAATCAGCCCCAGCATTTT.

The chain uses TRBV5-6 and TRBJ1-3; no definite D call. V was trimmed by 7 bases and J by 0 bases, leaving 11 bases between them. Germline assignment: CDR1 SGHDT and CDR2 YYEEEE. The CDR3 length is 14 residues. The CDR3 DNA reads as TGTGCCAGCCTCATCAGTCGCTCTGGAAACACCATATATTTT. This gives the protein CASLISRSGNTIYF. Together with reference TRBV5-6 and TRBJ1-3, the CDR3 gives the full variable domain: DAGVTQSPTHLIKTRGQQVTLRCSPKSGHDTVSWYQQALGQGPQFIFQYYEEEERQRGNFPDRFSGHQFPNYSSELNVNALLLGDSALYLCASLISRSGNTIYFGEGSWLTVV.

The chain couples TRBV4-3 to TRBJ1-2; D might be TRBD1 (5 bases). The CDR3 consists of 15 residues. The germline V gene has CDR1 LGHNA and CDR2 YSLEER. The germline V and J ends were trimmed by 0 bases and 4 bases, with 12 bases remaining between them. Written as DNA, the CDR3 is TGCGCCAGCAGCCAAGAATTCACGGGGGTCTATGGCTACACCTTC. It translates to CASSQEFTGVYGYTF.

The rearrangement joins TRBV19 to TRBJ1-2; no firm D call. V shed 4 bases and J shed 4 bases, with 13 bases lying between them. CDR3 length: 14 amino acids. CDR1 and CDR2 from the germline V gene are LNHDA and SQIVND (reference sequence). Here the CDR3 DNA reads TGTGCCAGTAGTAGAGGGCCTTCAATCTATGGCTACACCTTC. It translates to CASSRGPSIYGYTF.

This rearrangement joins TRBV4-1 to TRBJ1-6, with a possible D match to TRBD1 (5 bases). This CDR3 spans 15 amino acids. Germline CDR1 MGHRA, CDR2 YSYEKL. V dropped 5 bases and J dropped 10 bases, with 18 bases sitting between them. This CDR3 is CASSNPGGMESPLHF. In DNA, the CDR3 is TGCGCCAGCAGCAACCCCGGGGGAATGGAGTCACCCCTCCACTTT.

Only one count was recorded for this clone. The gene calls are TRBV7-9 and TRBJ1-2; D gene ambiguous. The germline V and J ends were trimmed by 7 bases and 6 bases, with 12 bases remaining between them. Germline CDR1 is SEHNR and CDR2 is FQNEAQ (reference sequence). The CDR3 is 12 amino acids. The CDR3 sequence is CASIPLFHGYTF. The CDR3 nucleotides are TGTGCCAGCATCCCGCTATTCCATGGCTACACCTTC.

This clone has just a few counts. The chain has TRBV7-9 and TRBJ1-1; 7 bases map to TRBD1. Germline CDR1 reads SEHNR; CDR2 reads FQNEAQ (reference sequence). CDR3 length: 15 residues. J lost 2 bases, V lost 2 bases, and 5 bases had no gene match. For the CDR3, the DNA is TGTGCCAGCAGCTTACTGGCAGGGGGTAACACTGAAGCTTTCTTT. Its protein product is CASSLLAGGNTEAFF. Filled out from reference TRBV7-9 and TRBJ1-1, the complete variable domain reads DTGVSQNPRHKITKRGQNVTFRCDPISEHNRLYWYRQTLGQGPEFLTYFQNEAQLEKSRLLSDRFSAERPKGSFSTLEIQRTEQGDSAMYLCASSLLAGGNTEAFFGQGTRLTVV.

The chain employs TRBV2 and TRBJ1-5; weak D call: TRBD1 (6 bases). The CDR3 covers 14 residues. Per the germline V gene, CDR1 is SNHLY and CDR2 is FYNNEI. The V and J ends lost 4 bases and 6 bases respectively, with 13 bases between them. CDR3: CASSGPQGSQPQHF. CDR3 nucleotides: TGTGCCAGCAGTGGACCCCAGGGGAGTCAGCCCCAGCATTTT. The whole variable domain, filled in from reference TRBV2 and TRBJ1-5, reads EPEVTQTPSHQVTQMGQEVILRCVPISNHLYFYWYRQILGQKVEFLVSFYNNEISEKSEIFDDQFSVERPDGSNFTLKIRSTKLEDSAMYFCASSGPQGSQPQHFGDGTRLSIL.

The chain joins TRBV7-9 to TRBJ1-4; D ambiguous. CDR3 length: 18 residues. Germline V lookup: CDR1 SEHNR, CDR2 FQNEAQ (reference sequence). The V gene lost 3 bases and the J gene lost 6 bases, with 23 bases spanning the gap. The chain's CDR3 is CASSFFITPGRGDEKLFF. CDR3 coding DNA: TGTGCCAGCAGCTTCTTCATCACACCCGGCCGCGGAGATGAAAAACTGTTTTTT.

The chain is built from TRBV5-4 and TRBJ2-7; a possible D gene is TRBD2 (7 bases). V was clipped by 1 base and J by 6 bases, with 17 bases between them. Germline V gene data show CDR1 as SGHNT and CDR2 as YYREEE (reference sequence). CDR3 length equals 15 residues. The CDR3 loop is CASSLSGGPRSEQYF. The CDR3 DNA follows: TGTGCCAGCAGCTTGTCGGGGGGCCCACGCAGCGAGCAGTACTTC.

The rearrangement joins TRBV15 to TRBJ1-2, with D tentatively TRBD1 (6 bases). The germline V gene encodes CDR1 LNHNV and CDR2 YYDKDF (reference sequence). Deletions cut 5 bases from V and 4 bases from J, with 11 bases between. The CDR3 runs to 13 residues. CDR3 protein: CATSPQGFYGYTF. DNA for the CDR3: TGTGCCACCAGCCCACAGGGATTCTATGGCTACACCTTC.

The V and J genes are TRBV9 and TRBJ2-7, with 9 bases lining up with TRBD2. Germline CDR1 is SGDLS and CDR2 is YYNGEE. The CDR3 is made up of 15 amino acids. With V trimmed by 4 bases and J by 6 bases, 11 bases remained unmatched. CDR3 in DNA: TGTGCCAGCAGCCCTTCAGCGGGGGGCCGTTCCGAGCAGTACTTC. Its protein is CASSPSAGGRSEQYF.